A selection of T cell receptor beta chains follows, all from one sample in a study of glioma-infiltrating T cells after dendritic cell vaccination. Method: immunoSEQ multiplex PCR; TCRdb's copy keeps in-frame clones and lacks some. The table includes fewer than 85,000 clones, roughly 87% detected once. The sample in question was blood, obtained before dendritic cell vaccination. The receptors were gathered from a human donor with glioblastoma. Each CDR3 is given with its conserved first and last residue. The D gene is left open where the match is weak. Clone size is given for some rows only: seen once, a few or many times, or a class if the clone is expanded.

D: -; V: TRBV9; J: TRBJ1-2; size: -; DNA: TGTGCCAGCAGCGTAGTAGACAGCAACTATGGCTACACCTTC; CDR3: CASSVVDSNYGYTF
D: TRBD1; V: TRBV19; J: TRBJ1-5; size: -; DNA: TGTGCCAGTGGGATGGGACAGGGAAACCAGCCCCAGCATTTT; CDR3: CASGMGQGNQPQHF
D: -; V: TRBV6-6; J: TRBJ1-1; size: -; DNA: TGTGCCAGCGACAGAACCATGAACACTGAAGCTTTCTTT; CDR3: CASDRTMNTEAFF
D: -; V: TRBV6-6; J: TRBJ1-5; size: -; DNA: TGTGCCAGCAGTTACGGTGGCGGGTATCAGCCCCAGCATTTT; CDR3: CASSYGGGYQPQHF
D: -; V: TRBV6-1; J: TRBJ1-5; size: -; DNA: TGTGCCAGCAGTGAAGCCGGGGACATGGGGTTTTGGCCCCAGCATTTT; CDR3: CASSEAGDMGFWPQHF
D: -; V: TRBV4-1; J: TRBJ2-4; size: -; DNA: TGCGCCAGCAGCCAGCCGGTCAGAGGACTAGCCAAAAACATTCAGTACTTC; CDR3: CASSQPVRGLAKNIQYF
D: -; V: TRBV6-6; J: TRBJ1-6; size: -; DNA: TGTGCCAGCACCCGAATAGGAGGGAGCAATTCACCCCTCCACTTT; CDR3: CASTRIGGSNSPLHF
D: TRBD1; V: TRBV2; J: TRBJ2-7; size: -; DNA: TGTGCCAGCAGTGCGGGGACAGGGAGCGAGCAGTACTTC; CDR3: CASSAGTGSEQYF
D: TRBD1; V: TRBV18; J: TRBJ1-4; size: -; DNA: TGTGCCAGCTCACCCGACAGGGGTAGTAATGAAAAACTGTTTTTT; CDR3: CASSPDRGSNEKLFF
D: TRBD2; V: TRBV5-4; J: TRBJ2-3; size: -; DNA: TGTGCCAGCAGCCGCTCACTAGCGGGAGCTGACACAGATACGCAGTATTTT; CDR3: CASSRSLAGADTDTQYF
D: -; V: TRBV2; J: TRBJ2-7; size: few; DNA: TGTGCCAGCAGGGAGGGGATATACGAGCAGTACTTC; CDR3: CASREGIYEQYF
D: -; V: TRBV6-1; J: TRBJ2-3; size: -; DNA: TGTGCCAGCAGTGAAGGAGGGAGTTGGGGCACAGATACGCAGTATTTT; CDR3: CASSEGGSWGTDTQYF
D: -; V: TRBV13; J: TRBJ2-1; size: -; DNA: TGTGCCAGCAGCTTAATAGACAATGAGCAGTTCTTC; CDR3: CASSLIDNEQFF
D: -; V: TRBV5-1; J: TRBJ2-7; size: -; DNA: TGCGCCAGCAGCTTGTTGGCAGGGGCCTACGAGCAGTACTTC; CDR3: CASSLLAGAYEQYF
D: -; V: TRBV19; J: TRBJ1-6; size: once; DNA: TGTGCCAGTAGTATCCGGGGGAACCCCGGCTCACCCCTCCACTTT; CDR3: CASSIRGNPGSPLHF
D: TRBD1; V: TRBV18; J: TRBJ1-2; size: -; DNA: TGTGCCAGCTCACCTCAGACAGGGGCAAACTATGGCTACACCTTC; CDR3: CASSPQTGANYGYTF
D: TRBD2; V: TRBV5-1; J: TRBJ2-5; size: -; DNA: TGCGCCGGCCGGGACTACCCTGAGTCGGAGACCCAGTACTTC; CDR3: CAGRDYPESETQYF
D: TRBD1; V: TRBV9; J: TRBJ1-4; size: -; DNA: TGTGCCAGCAGCGGGGACAGGGTTGATGGAAAACTGTTTTTT; CDR3: CASSGDRVDGKLFF
D: -; V: TRBV6-5; J: TRBJ1-1; size: -; DNA: TGTGCCAGCAGTTACGACCCGGCGGGGGGTGAAGCTTTCTTT; CDR3: CASSYDPAGGEAFF
D: TRBD2; V: TRBV5-5; J: TRBJ2-5; size: -; DNA: TGTGCCAGCAGGATCACCGGGAGGCAAGAGACCCAGTACTTC; CDR3: CASRITGRQETQYF
D: TRBD2; V: TRBV11-3; J: TRBJ2-5; size: -; DNA: TGTGCCAGCAGCTTAGGGGGGACTAGCGGGGATCAAGAGACCCAGTACTTC; CDR3: CASSLGGTSGDQETQYF
D: TRBD2; V: TRBV13; J: TRBJ2-1; size: -; DNA: TGTGCCAGCAGCGCCCGGACTAGCGGGCTGGACAATGAGCAGTTCTTC; CDR3: CASSARTSGLDNEQFF
D: -; V: TRBV14; J: TRBJ1-4; size: -; DNA: TGTGCCAGCAGCCCCTCGTCAGGACATCGGGAACTGTTTTTT; CDR3: CASSPSSGHRELFF
D: -; V: TRBV5-6; J: TRBJ2-1; size: -; DNA: TGTGCCAGCAGCTCGGGGTATGAGCAGTTCTTC; CDR3: CASSSGYEQFF
D: TRBD1; V: TRBV15; J: TRBJ2-7; size: few; DNA: TGTGCCACCAGCGCCCGAGGACAGGGGAGGGCCTACGAGCAGTACTTC; CDR3: CATSARGQGRAYEQYF
D: TRBD1; V: TRBV27; J: TRBJ2-1; size: once; DNA: TGTGCCAGCAGTCAAGGGACAGCTTCCTACAATGAGCAGTTCTTC; CDR3: CASSQGTASYNEQFF
D: -; V: TRBV6-5; J: TRBJ2-3; size: once; DNA: TGTGCCAGCAGTTACAGGAGGTCAGATACGCAGTATTTT; CDR3: CASSYRRSDTQYF
D: TRBD1; V: TRBV9; J: TRBJ1-4; size: -; DNA: TGTGCCAGCAGCGTAGGGCAGGGGGCGGATGAAAAACTGTTTTTT; CDR3: CASSVGQGADEKLFF
D: -; V: TRBV25-1; J: TRBJ1-1; size: -; DNA: TGTGCCAGCAGATCACCCATCCAGGGGGAAGCTTTCTTT; CDR3: CASRSPIQGEAFF
D: -; V: TRBV2; J: TRBJ1-6; size: -; DNA: TGTGCCAGCAGGGGCCTACAGGGTTATAATTCACCCCTCCACTTT; CDR3: CASRGLQGYNSPLHF
D: TRBD1; V: TRBV2; J: TRBJ1-1; size: -; DNA: TGTGCCAGCATTAGGGGGCGGACGAGGGACACTGAAGCTTTCTTT; CDR3: CASIRGRTRDTEAFF
D: -; V: TRBV5-4; J: TRBJ2-5; size: -; DNA: TGTGCCAGCAGCAGGAGGGTCAATAGCGAGACCCAGTACTTC; CDR3: CASSRRVNSETQYF
D: TRBD2; V: TRBV4-1; J: TRBJ2-1; size: -; DNA: TGCGCCAGCAGCCAAGCGGGAGGGCCTCCTGGTGTTTTCTTC; CDR3: CASSQAGGPPGVFF
D: TRBD1; V: TRBV14; J: TRBJ2-7; size: -; DNA: TGTGCCAGCAGCCGGCCCGGGACAGGGTATTCCTACGAGCAGTACTTC; CDR3: CASSRPGTGYSYEQYF
D: -; V: TRBV5-1; J: TRBJ1-2; size: few; DNA: TGCGCCAGCAGCTCGCTAACACCGGGTGGAACCAACTATGGCTACACCTTC; CDR3: CASSSLTPGGTNYGYTF
D: TRBD1; V: TRBV5-1; J: TRBJ2-2; size: few; DNA: TGCGCCAGCAGCACCCGGACAGGGACGAACACCGGGGAGCTGTTTTTT; CDR3: CASSTRTGTNTGELFF
D: -; V: TRBV5-1; J: TRBJ2-1; size: -; DNA: TGCGCCAGCAGCTTGGAGGCCCAGGCCGAGCAGTTCTTC; CDR3: CASSLEAQAEQFF
D: TRBD2; V: TRBV4-2; J: TRBJ2-3; size: -; DNA: TGTGCCAGCAGCCCCCTAGCGGGAGGAGAGTCAGATACGCAGTATTTT; CDR3: CASSPLAGGESDTQYF
D: TRBD2; V: TRBV28; J: TRBJ2-1; size: once; DNA: TGTGCCAGTAGCGGGGGGGCCAGATACAATGAGCAGTTCTTC; CDR3: CASSGGARYNEQFF
D: TRBD1; V: TRBV7-3; J: TRBJ1-1; size: -; DNA: TGTGCCAGCAGCCGCATCGGGACAGGGGGCGTGAGTTCTAGGAACACTGAAGCTTTCTTT; CDR3: CASSRIGTGGVSSRNTEAFF
D: TRBD1; V: TRBV6-5; J: TRBJ1-5; size: -; DNA: TGTGCCAGCAGTTACGACAGGGGTCAGCCCCAGCATTTT; CDR3: CASSYDRGQPQHF
D: -; V: TRBV5-1; J: TRBJ1-1; size: -; DNA: TGCGCCAGCAGCTTGGGGCCGGGGTTGAGCACTGAAGCTTTCTTT; CDR3: CASSLGPGLSTEAFF
D: -; V: TRBV9; J: TRBJ1-6; size: -; DNA: TGTGCCAGCAGGTCAAGCGGATCTGGAAATTCACCCCTCCACTTT; CDR3: CASRSSGSGNSPLHF
D: -; V: TRBV25-1; J: TRBJ1-2; size: -; DNA: TGTGCCAGCAGTGGACGACAGGTCTATGGCTACACCTTC; CDR3: CASSGRQVYGYTF
D: TRBD1; V: TRBV5-8; J: TRBJ1-1; size: -; DNA: TGTGCCAGCAGCTCAGGACAGGGGAACACTGAAGCTTTCTTT; CDR3: CASSSGQGNTEAFF
D: TRBD1; V: TRBV14; J: TRBJ1-1; size: -; DNA: TGTGCCAGCAGCCTACAGGGGGACACTGAAGCTTTCTTT; CDR3: CASSLQGDTEAFF
D: -; V: TRBV21-1; J: TRBJ2-2; size: -; DNA: TGTGCCAGCAGCAAAGAATTGCAACAGGGGAACACCGGGGAGCTGTTTTTT; CDR3: CASSKELQQGNTGELFF
D: -; V: TRBV1; J: TRBJ2-1; size: -; DNA: TGCACCAGCAGCCAGGCGGGGGTCTCCTACAATGAGCAGTTCTTC; CDR3: CTSSQAGVSYNEQFF
D: TRBD1; V: TRBV5-8; J: TRBJ1-5; size: -; DNA: TGTGCCAGCAGCTGGGGACAGGCAGCACAGCCCCAGCATTTT; CDR3: CASSWGQAAQPQHF
D: TRBD2; V: TRBV7-9; J: TRBJ2-1; size: -; DNA: TGTGCCAGCAGCGCTGCGGGGGGGCCGTATGAGCAGTTCTTC; CDR3: CASSAAGGPYEQFF
D: -; V: TRBV5-8; J: TRBJ2-2; size: once; DNA: TGTGCCAGCAGCTTGGCCAGGTCGGGGTCCACCGGGGAGCTGTTTTTT; CDR3: CASSLARSGSTGELFF
D: -; V: TRBV10-1; J: TRBJ1-1; size: -; DNA: TGCGCCAGCAGTTCTCTCGAAAACCCGGGACACGAGAACACTGAAGCTTTCTTT; CDR3: CASSSLENPGHENTEAFF
D: TRBD1; V: TRBV7-9; J: TRBJ1-2; size: -; DNA: TGTGCCAGCAGCAAGGTAACAGGGGACGGCTACACCTTC; CDR3: CASSKVTGDGYTF
D: -; V: TRBV12-2; J: TRBJ2-1; size: -; DNA: TGTGCAAGTCGCTTAGCGAGATGGGACAGGGGGATCTACAATGAGCAGTTCTTC; CDR3: CASRLARWDRGIYNEQFF
D: -; V: TRBV5-1; J: TRBJ2-1; size: -; DNA: TGCGCCAGCAGCTTGGCAGGGGAAAGCGTCAATGAGCAGTTCTTC; CDR3: CASSLAGESVNEQFF
D: -; V: TRBV11-1; J: TRBJ2-5; size: -; DNA: TGTGCCAGCAGCTCGAGGGTTGGAGAGACCCAGTACTTC; CDR3: CASSSRVGETQYF
D: -; V: TRBV29-1; J: TRBJ1-1; size: -; DNA: TGCAGCGTCGCTTTCAGGAACACTGAAGCTTTCTTT; CDR3: CSVAFRNTEAFF
D: TRBD2; V: TRBV23-1; J: TRBJ2-1; size: -; DNA: TGCGCCAGCAGTCACTGTGGCCCGGGACTAGCGGGGCCTGAGCAGTTCTTC; CDR3: CASSHCGPGLAGPEQFF
D: -; V: TRBV14; J: TRBJ1-2; size: -; DNA: TGTGCCAGCAGCCAATTAAGCGGGGTCTCCTATGGCTACACCTTC; CDR3: CASSQLSGVSYGYTF
D: -; V: TRBV6-5; J: TRBJ1-5; size: -; DNA: TGTGCCAGCAGTTACGGCAGGGATAGCAATCAGCCCCAGCATTTT; CDR3: CASSYGRDSNQPQHF